These T cell receptor beta chains were read from a single sample in a study of cytomegalovirus exposure and HLA in healthy donors. TCRdb's copy holds only in-frame clones and misses some; the assay was immunoSEQ multiplex PCR. Among more than 130,000 clones listed, about four fifths were seen once. Input material: PBMCs. All receptors derive from a man between 25 and 39 years old in good health and CMV-seronegative. Each CDR3 is given with its conserved first and last residue.

CDR3 protein: CASSLYPGEAFF
J gene: TRBJ1-1
V gene: TRBV28

CDR3 protein: CATSSGKISYEQYF
J gene: TRBJ2-7
V gene: TRBV15

CDR3 protein: CASSLAGVSYEQYF
J gene: TRBJ2-7
V gene: TRBV13

CDR3 protein: CASSSAGQPEEQYF
J gene: TRBJ2-7
V gene: TRBV7-9

CDR3 protein: CASSLGRGQTNEKLFF
J gene: TRBJ1-4
V gene: TRBV5-1

CDR3 protein: CASSLAGNTEAFF
J gene: TRBJ1-1
V gene: TRBV5-1

CDR3 protein: CASSSRYGLAGREQFF
J gene: TRBJ2-1
V gene: TRBV4-1

CDR3 protein: CASSFQRGGLETQYF
J gene: TRBJ2-5
V gene: TRBV2

CDR3 protein: CASSSGLAYEQYF
J gene: TRBJ2-7
V gene: TRBV27

CDR3 protein: CASSPGTSGRQVNEQFF
J gene: TRBJ2-1
V gene: TRBV18

CDR3 protein: CASSWTQNYGYTF
J gene: TRBJ1-2
V gene: TRBV5-1

CDR3 protein: CASSLGTKNTEAFF
J gene: TRBJ1-1
V gene: TRBV19

CDR3 protein: CASQGTGEQPQHF
J gene: TRBJ1-5
V gene: TRBV19

CDR3 protein: CSVDAVGGREKFF
J gene: TRBJ2-1
V gene: TRBV29-1

CDR3 protein: CASSLRASGGTEAFF
J gene: TRBJ1-1
V gene: TRBV27